This entry concerns a single TCR beta chain. These data originate in a study of blood T cell repertoires in COVID-19. About the research overall: Material from acute and convalescent COVID-19 was sourced from the United States, Italy and Spain.

CDR1 PRHDT and CDR2 FYEKMQ come from the germline V gene (reference sequence). The CDR3 consists of 14 residues. The junction had 4 bases not matched to a gene; V was cut back by 0 bases and J by 5 bases. Assay: immunoSEQ multiplex PCR; the TCRdb copy retains only in-frame clones and omits some. There are 430,000 or so clones in the sample; approximately 91% occur only once, and less than 1.5% lies in the top ten. The rearrangement links TRBV13 to TRBJ2-7; 7 nucleotides agree with TRBD1. The TCR comes from a woman aged 18 to 35 who had been exposed to COVID-19. Source material: PBMCs or T cells enriched from blood (not recorded which). CDR3 protein: CASSLGQGFHEQYF. As DNA, the CDR3 is TGTGCCAGCAGCTTAGGACAGGGGTTCCACGAGCAGTACTTC.